This TCR beta chain is drawn from a study of shared clonotypes between healthy human individuals. Looked up from germline, CDR1 is MNHNS and CDR2 is SASEGT. The CDR3 length is 16 residues. V shed 3 bases and J 5 bases; nucleotides not matched to a gene: 7. The assay was carried out at the deep level. TCRdb keeps only in-frame clones here, not all; method: immunoSEQ multiplex PCR. The table lists around 2,000,000 clones, roughly 95% of them singletons, with about 1.1% in the top ten. As defined, naive CD8 cells were CD45RO-negative and positively selected for CCR7, with terminally differentiated effector memory CD45RA+ cells excluded.

The TCR originated in a man between 18 and 35 years old in good health. The chain recombines TRBV6-1 with TRBJ1-2; 12 bases line up with TRBD1. Sequenced material: naive CD8+ T cells sorted from blood. DNA of the CDR3: TGTGCCAGCAGTGAGCCGGGACAGGGGGCTGTTTATGGCTACACCTTC. Residues: CASSEPGQGAVYGYTF.